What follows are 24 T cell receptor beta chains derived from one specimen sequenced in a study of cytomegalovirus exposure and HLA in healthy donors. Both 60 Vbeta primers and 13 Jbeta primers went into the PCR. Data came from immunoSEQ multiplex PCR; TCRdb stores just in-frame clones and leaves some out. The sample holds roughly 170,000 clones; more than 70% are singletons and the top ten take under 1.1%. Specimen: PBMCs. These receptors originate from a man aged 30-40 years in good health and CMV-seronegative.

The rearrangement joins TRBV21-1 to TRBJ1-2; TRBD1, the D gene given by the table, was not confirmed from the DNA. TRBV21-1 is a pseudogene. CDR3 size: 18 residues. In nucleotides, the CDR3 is TGTGCCAGCAGCAAATCTGGTTGGCGGGACAGGGGAGGCTATGGCTACACCTTC. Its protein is CASSKSGWRDRGGYGYTF.

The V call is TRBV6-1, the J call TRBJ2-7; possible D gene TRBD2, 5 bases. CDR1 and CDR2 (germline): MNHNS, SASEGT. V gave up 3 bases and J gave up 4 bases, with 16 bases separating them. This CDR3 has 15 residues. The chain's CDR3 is CASSDGMTGGYEQYF. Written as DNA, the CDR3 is TGTGCCAGCAGTGACGGGATGACGGGCGGGTACGAGCAGTACTTC.

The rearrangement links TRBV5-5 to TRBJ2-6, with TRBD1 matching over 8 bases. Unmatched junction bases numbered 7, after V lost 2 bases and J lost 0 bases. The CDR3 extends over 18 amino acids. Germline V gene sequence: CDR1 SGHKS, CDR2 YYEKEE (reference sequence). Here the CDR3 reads CASSFSDRGISGANVLTF. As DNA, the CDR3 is TGTGCCAGCAGCTTCTCCGACAGGGGCATCTCTGGGGCCAACGTCCTGACTTTC.

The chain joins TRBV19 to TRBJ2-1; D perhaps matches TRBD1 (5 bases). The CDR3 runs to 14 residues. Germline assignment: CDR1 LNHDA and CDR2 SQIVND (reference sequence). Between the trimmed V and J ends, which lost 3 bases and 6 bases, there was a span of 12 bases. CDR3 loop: CASSIPRQSNEQFF. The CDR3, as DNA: TGTGCCAGTAGTATCCCGAGACAGAGCAATGAGCAGTTCTTC.

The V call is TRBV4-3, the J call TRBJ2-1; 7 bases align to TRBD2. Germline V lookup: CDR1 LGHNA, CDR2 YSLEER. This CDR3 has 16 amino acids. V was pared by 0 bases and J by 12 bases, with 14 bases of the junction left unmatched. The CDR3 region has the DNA TGCGCCAGCAGCCAAGACAGAGTAGCGGGTGGGCTCGGGCAGTTCTTC. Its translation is CASSQDRVAGGLGQFF.

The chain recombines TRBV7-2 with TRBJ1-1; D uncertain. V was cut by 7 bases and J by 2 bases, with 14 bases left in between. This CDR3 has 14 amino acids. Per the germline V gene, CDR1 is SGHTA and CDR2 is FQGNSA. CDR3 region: CASTIAGFNTEAFF. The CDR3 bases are TGTGCCAGCACCATTGCCGGGTTTAACACTGAAGCTTTCTTT.

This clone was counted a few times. CDR3 nucleotide sequence: TGTGCCAGCAGGGGACGTACAGGGGCCTTGGAGGCTTTCTTT. It encodes CASRGRTGALEAFF. V gene TRBV6-1 combines with J gene TRBJ1-1; 7 nucleotides line up with TRBD1. This CDR3 is built from 14 residues. CDR1 MNHNS and CDR2 SASEGT come from the germline V gene. J lost 11 bases, V lost 6 bases, and 15 bases had no gene match.

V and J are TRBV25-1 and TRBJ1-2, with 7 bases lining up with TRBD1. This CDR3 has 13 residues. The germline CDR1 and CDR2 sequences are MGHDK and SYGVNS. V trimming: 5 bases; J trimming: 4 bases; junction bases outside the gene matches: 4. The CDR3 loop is CASSRGRFYGYTF. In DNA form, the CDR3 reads TGTGCCAGCAGTAGGGGGCGCTTCTATGGCTACACCTTC.

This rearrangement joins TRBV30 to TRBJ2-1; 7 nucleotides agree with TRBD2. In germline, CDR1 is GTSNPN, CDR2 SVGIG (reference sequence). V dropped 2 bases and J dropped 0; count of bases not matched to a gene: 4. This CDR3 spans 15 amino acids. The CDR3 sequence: CAWSQTGGSYNEQFF. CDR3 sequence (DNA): TGTGCCTGGAGTCAGACGGGGGGCTCCTACAATGAGCAGTTCTTC.

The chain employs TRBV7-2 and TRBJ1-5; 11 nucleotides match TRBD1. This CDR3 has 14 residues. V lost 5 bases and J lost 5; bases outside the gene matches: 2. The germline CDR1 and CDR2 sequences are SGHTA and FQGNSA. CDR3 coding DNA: TGTGCCAGCAGCAGGACAGGGGGCGATCAGCCCCAGCATTTT. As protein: CASSRTGGDQPQHF.

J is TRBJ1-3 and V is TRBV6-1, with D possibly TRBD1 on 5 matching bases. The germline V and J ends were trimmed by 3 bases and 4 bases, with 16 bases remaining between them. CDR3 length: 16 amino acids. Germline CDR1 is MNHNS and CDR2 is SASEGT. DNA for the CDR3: TGTGCCAGCAGTGAGAGAGGAGGGGCGGGAGGAAACACCATATATTTT. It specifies CASSERGGAGGNTIYF.

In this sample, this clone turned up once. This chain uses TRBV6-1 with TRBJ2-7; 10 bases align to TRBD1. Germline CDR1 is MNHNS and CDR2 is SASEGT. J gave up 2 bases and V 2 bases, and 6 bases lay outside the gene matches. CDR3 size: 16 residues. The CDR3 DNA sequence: TGTGCCAGCAGTGAACTGACCGGGACAGGGGCCTACGAGCAGTACTTC. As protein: CASSELTGTGAYEQYF.

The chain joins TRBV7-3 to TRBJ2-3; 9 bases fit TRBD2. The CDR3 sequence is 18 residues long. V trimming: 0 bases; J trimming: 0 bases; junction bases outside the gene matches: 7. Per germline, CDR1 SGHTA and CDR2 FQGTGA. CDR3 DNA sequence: TGTGCCAGCAGCTTAACCGCGACTAGCGGATCTAGCACAGATACGCAGTATTTT. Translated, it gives CASSLTATSGSSTDTQYF.

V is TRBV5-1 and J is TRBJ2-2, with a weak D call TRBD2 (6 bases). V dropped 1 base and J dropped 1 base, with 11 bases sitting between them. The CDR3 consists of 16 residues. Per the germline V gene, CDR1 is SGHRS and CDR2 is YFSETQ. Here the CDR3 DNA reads TGCGCCAGCAGCTTGTTGGCCGGGGGGAACACCGGGGAGCTGTTTTTT. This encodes CASSLLAGGNTGELFF.

The CDR3 here is CASRIGVYTEAFF. DNA of the CDR3: TGTGCCAGCAGAATAGGGGTTTACACTGAAGCTTTCTTT. The genes are TRBV14 and TRBJ1-1, with D perhaps matching TRBD1 (5 bases). The V and J ends lost 6 bases and 3 bases respectively, with 11 bases between them. This CDR3 has 13 amino acids. Germline CDR1 SGHDN, CDR2 FVKESK.

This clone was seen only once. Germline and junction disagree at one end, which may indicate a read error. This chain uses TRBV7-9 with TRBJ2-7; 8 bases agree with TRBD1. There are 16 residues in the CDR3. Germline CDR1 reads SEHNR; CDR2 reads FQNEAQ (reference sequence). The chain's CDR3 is CSSSLQGAWVSYEQYF. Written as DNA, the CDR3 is TGTTCCAGCAGCTTGCAGGGGGCTTGGGTCTCCTACGAACAGTACTTC. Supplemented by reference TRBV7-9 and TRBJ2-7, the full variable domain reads DTGVSQNPRHKITKRGQNVTFRCDPISEHNRLYWYRQTLGQGPEFLTYFQNEAQLEKSRLLSDRFSAERPKGSFSTLEIQRTEQGDSAMYLCSSSLQGAWVSYEQYFGPGTRLTVT.

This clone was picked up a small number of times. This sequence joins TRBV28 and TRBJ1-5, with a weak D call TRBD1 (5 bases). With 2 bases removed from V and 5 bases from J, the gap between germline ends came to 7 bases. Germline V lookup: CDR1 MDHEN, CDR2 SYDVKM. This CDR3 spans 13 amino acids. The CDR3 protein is CASSLPGDQPQHF. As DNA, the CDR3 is TGTGCCAGCAGTTTACCGGGGGATCAGCCCCAGCATTTT.

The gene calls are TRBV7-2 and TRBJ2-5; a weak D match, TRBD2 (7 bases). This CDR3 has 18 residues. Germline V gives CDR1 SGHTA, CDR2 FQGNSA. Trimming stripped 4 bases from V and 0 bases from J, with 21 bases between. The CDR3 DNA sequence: TGTGCCAGCAGCTGGGGTCGAGCCGGGGGGCCTAACCAAGAGACCCAGTACTTC. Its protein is CASSWGRAGGPNQETQYF.

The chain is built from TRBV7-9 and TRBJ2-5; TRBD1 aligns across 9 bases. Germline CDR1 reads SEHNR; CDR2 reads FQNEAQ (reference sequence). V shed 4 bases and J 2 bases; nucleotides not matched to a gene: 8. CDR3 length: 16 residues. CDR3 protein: CASSSLEDRGQETQYF. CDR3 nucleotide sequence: TGTGCCAGCAGCTCCCTGGAGGACAGGGGTCAAGAGACCCAGTACTTC.

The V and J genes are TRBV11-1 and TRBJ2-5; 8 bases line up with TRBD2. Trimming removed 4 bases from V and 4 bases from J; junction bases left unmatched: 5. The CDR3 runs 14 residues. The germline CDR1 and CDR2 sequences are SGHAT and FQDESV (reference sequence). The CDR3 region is CASSWGLVVETQYF. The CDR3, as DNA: TGTGCCAGCAGCTGGGGACTAGTAGTAGAGACCCAGTACTTC.

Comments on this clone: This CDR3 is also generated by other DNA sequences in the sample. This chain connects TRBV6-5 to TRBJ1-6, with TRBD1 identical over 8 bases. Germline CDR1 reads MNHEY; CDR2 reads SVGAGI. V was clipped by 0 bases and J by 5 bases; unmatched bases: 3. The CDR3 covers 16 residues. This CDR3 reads CASSYSQDRDNSPLHF. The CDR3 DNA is TGTGCCAGCAGTTACTCACAGGACAGGGATAATTCACCCCTCCACTTT.

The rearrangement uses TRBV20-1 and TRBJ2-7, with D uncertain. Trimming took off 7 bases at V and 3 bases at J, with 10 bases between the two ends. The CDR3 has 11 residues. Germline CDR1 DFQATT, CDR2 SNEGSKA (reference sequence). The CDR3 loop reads CSVSENYEQYF. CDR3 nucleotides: TGCAGTGTGTCGGAGAACTACGAGCAGTACTTC.

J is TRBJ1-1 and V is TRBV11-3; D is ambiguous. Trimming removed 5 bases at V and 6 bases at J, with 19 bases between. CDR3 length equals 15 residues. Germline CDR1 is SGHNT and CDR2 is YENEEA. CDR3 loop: CASSPREPNRPEAFF. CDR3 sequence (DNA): TGTGCCAGCAGCCCCCGGGAGCCAAATCGTCCTGAAGCTTTCTTT.

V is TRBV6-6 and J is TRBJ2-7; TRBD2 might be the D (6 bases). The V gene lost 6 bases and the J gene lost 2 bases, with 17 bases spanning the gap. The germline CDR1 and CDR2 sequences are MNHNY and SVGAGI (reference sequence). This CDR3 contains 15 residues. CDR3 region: CASRSTGEDPYEQYF. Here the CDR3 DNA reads TGTGCCAGCAGATCTACCGGGGAGGACCCCTACGAGCAGTACTTC.